This entry features one T cell receptor (beta chain) sequence. Its antigen is unknown. These data originate in a study of beta chain features in type 1 diabetes. Study information: In all, more than 90,000,000 sorted cells from all samples were analyzed. Study-wide results and caveats: In comparison with healthy donors, patients had naive, central memory and Treg TCRB repertoires that appeared more similar. An over-representation of cells with high TCR expression could result from cDNA sequencing. Moderate but significant shortening of TCRB CDR3s was recorded in all four CD4+ subsets from Type 1 diabetes patients.

V dropped 2 bases and J dropped 7 bases, with 15 bases sitting between them. Germline values: CDR1 LGHNA, CDR2 YNFKEQ. The CDR3 runs 15 residues. Investigators reverse transcribed all isolated RNA, so they sequenced expressed TCRB transcripts. Sequencing used immunoSEQ multiplex PCR; TCRdb keeps in-frame clones, though not all of them. The repertoire has about 150,000 clones, 10% to 15% of them found once; the top ten carry less than 1.5%. Via the markers CD45RO/CCR7/CD25/CD127/CD95/CD27, stem cell-like memory, regulatory, central memory and naive CD4+ cells were sorted. The sequence was obtained from a man between 18 and 29 years old with type 1 diabetes. The sequencing input was central memory CD4+ T cells from blood. The chain combines TRBV4-2 with TRBJ1-5; D is unclear. The CDR3: CASSQTEQSTQPQHF. In nucleotides, the CDR3 is TGTGCCAGCAGCCAAACGGAGCAGAGTACCCAGCCCCAGCATTTT.